The clone carrying this T cell receptor beta chain has a single count. Its target is not known. V gave up 1 base and J gave up 2 bases; unmatched junction bases: 10. Germline-derived CDR1 and CDR2 are KGHDR and SFDVKD. The CDR3 loop spans 18 amino acids. Treatment described: about 20 received Ad26.COV2.S at low or high dose, single or two shots; about 5 received placebo; per-sample allocation not given. Sampling occurred on day 63 after the first vaccine or placebo injection. Adults aged 18-55 years in Boston included the donor. The data originate from a study of Ad26.COV2.S vaccination and SARS-CoV-2 variants. Study-wide context: This donor came from the COV1001 trial of Ad26.COV2.S. Findings and limits, study-wide: Spike-specific responses of CD8+ and CD4+ T cells were reported to display substantial breadth after vaccination. Higher spike-specific TCR breadth was found in vaccine recipients than in placebo recipients.

Profiled with immunoSEQ multiplex PCR; TCRdb holds only in-frame clones, not every one. Among fewer than 500,000 clones listed, roughly nine tenths were seen once. J is TRBJ2-3 and V is TRBV24-1, with 8 bases that match TRBD2. This TCR came from a person aged 18-65 years who received the Ad26.COV2.S COVID-19 vaccine or a placebo. Sequenced here: peripheral blood, sampled in a trial of Ad26.COV2.S vaccine versus placebo. The CDR3 DNA is TGTGCCACCAGTGATTTTAAATGGCGGGGGGCGTTCACAGATACGCAGTATTTT. It encodes CATSDFKWRGAFTDTQYF.